The rows below give T cell receptor beta chains drawn from one sample of a study of blood T cell repertoires in COVID-19. The assay was immunoSEQ multiplex PCR, and TCRdb's table has in-frame clones only and misses some. The sample has some 250,000 clones; 80% to 85% are singletons. The sequenced material came from peripheral blood. The receptors here all came from a woman aged 60 to 75 with active or convalescent COVID-19. CDR3s include the opening cysteine and the closing phenylalanine or tryptophan. Each record gives: V gene, J gene, clone size, D gene, CDR3 protein, CDR3 DNA. A D gene is named only where the DNA matches it firmly. The size entry is marked missing in some rows and otherwise reads once, few, many or a size class.

V gene: TRBV5-1; J gene: TRBJ1-2; clone size: .; D gene: TRBD1; CDR3 protein: CASSSSTGKPGYGYTF; CDR3 DNA: TGCGCCAGCAGCTCATCGACAGGGAAACCCGGCTATGGCTACACCTTC
V gene: TRBV29-1; J gene: TRBJ2-4; clone size: .; D gene: TRBD1; CDR3 protein: CSGGQGNIQYF; CDR3 DNA: TGCAGCGGGGGACAGGGAAACATTCAGTACTTC
V gene: TRBV2; J gene: TRBJ2-2; clone size: few; D gene: .; CDR3 protein: CASSVKPTGELFF; CDR3 DNA: TGTGCCAGCAGTGTGAAGCCCACCGGGGAGCTGTTTTTT
V gene: TRBV6-2/TRBV6-3; J gene: TRBJ2-5; clone size: .; D gene: .; CDR3 protein: CASTPQGRLGNQETQYF; CDR3 DNA: TGTGCCAGCACCCCTCAGGGGCGTCTTGGGAACCAAGAGACCCAGTACTTC
V gene: TRBV5-1; J gene: TRBJ2-3; clone size: .; D gene: TRBD1; CDR3 protein: CASSPGQGGTDTQYF; CDR3 DNA: TGCGCCAGCAGCCCCGGACAGGGCGGCACAGATACGCAGTATTTT
V gene: TRBV10-3; J gene: TRBJ1-2; clone size: .; D gene: .; CDR3 protein: CAISDPGLPLWLRTF; CDR3 DNA: TGTGCCATCAGTGACCCGGGACTCCCACTCTGGCTACGCACCTTC
V gene: TRBV30; J gene: TRBJ1-5; clone size: .; D gene: .; CDR3 protein: CAWSPGPSNQPQHF; CDR3 DNA: TGTGCCTGGAGTCCAGGGCCAAGCAATCAGCCCCAGCATTTT
V gene: TRBV2; J gene: TRBJ2-5; clone size: .; D gene: .; CDR3 protein: CASNPQVAETQYF; CDR3 DNA: TGTGCCAGCAACCCCCAAGTGGCAGAGACCCAGTACTTC
V gene: TRBV19; J gene: TRBJ2-2; clone size: .; D gene: TRBD1; CDR3 protein: CASSVHRGRDTGELFF; CDR3 DNA: TGTGCCAGTAGTGTTCACAGGGGGCGGGACACCGGGGAGCTGTTTTTT
V gene: TRBV4-2; J gene: TRBJ2-4; clone size: .; D gene: TRBD2; CDR3 protein: CASSRSGGAGDIQYF; CDR3 DNA: TGTGCCAGCAGTCGTAGCGGGGGGGCTGGAGACATTCAGTACTTC
V gene: TRBV5-1; J gene: TRBJ2-3; clone size: .; D gene: TRBD2; CDR3 protein: CASSPSGASDTQYF; CDR3 DNA: TGCGCCAGCAGCCCTAGCGGGGCCTCGGATACGCAGTATTTT